The sequence of this T cell receptor beta chain was determined in a study of tumor and adjacent non-tumor tissue in lung cancer. This sample's RNA came from whole unsorted tissue. More than 3 cm separated this lung sample from the edge of the tumor. As regards this clonotype: The conserved closing phenylalanine or tryptophan is absent in this CDR3, likely reflecting a read error.

The library came from three nested PCR rounds adapted from ARM-PCR protocols. TCRdb reanalysed the multiplex PCR reads using MiXCR and keeps one entry per CDR3 protein. The sample lists about 86,000 distinct CDR3 sequences; 76% were seen once. CDR3 length: 15 amino acids. Germline V gene lookup returns CDR1 MNHEY and CDR2 SVGAGI. The sequencing input was distant non-tumor lung tissue. This sequence was found in a woman in her 50s with non-small cell lung cancer. The V call is TRBV6-5, the J call TRBJ2-2; D perhaps matches TRBD2 (5 bases). The CDR3 reads CARCTRRPNTGELFI. The CDR3 coding sequence is TGTGCCAGATGCACCAGGAGGCCGAACACAGGGGAGCTGTTTATT.